What follows is one TCR beta chain and its context. This record belongs to a study of cytomegalovirus exposure and HLA in healthy donors. PCR involved 60 Vbeta and 13 Jbeta primers. Sequencing used immunoSEQ multiplex PCR; TCRdb keeps in-frame clones, though not all of them. The sample holds under 150,000 clones, approximately 80% seen once. Sequencing was done on a sample of PBMCs. The source of this sequence is a man aged 40-49 years in good health and CMV-seropositive.

As DNA, the CDR3 is TGTGCCAGCAGCTTATTCCAAGGGGCTGAAGCTTTCTTT. It codes for CASSLFQGAEAFF. This sequence joins TRBV7-9 and TRBJ1-1; perhaps TRBD1 as D (5 bases). V dropped 2 bases and J dropped 6 bases, with 10 bases sitting between them. The germline gives CDR1 SEHNR, CDR2 FQNEAQ (reference sequence). The CDR3 contains 13 residues.